These T cell receptor beta chains were read from a single sample in a study of T-cell memory formation after mild COVID-19. TCRdb itself ran the 5' RACE reads through MiXCR, one entry per CDR3 protein. The repertoire holds 180,000 or so distinct CDR3 sequences, with approximately 16% as singletons. Sequencing was done on a sample of PBMCs or a T cell subset sorted from them (not recorded which). All receptors derive from an adult woman who had mild COVID-19 (a few samples of this study predate the infection). Cell type and time point are not known. The CDR3 runs from the conserved cysteine through the conserved F or W. The D gene is left open where the match is weak. The size entry is marked missing in some rows and otherwise reads once, few, many or a size class.

clone_size	v_call	j_call	d_call	cdr3_aa	cdr3_nt
few	TRBV5-1	TRBJ1-5	NA	CASSPSGQGAPQHF	TGCGCCAGCAGCCCCAGCGGGCAGGGCGCGCCCCAGCATTTT
NA	TRBV20-1	TRBJ2-4	NA	CSALPPIAKNIQYF	TGCAGTGCTCTTCCTCCGATAGCCAAAAACATTCAGTACTTC
NA	TRBV7-8	TRBJ2-5	NA	CASSSPPFGETQYF	TGTGCCAGCAGCTCCCCGCCGTTTGGAGAGACCCAGTACTTC
NA	TRBV27	TRBJ2-7	NA	CASSLLGGDPYEQYF	TGTGCCAGCAGTTTATTAGGCGGGGATCCCTACGAGCAGTACTTC
few	TRBV20-1	TRBJ2-5	TRBD1	CSARARGRKLETQYF	TGCAGTGCTAGAGCCAGGGGGCGCAAGTTAGAGACCCAGTACTTC
few	TRBV6-5	TRBJ2-7	TRBD1	CASSYVSRGTGTEQYF	TGTGCCAGCAGTTACGTTTCGCGGGGGACAGGGACCGAGCAGTACTTC
many	TRBV2	TRBJ2-3	TRBD2	CASSPGLAGVTDTQYF	TGTGCCAGCAGTCCGGGGCTAGCGGGAGTTACAGATACGCAGTATTTT
few	TRBV5-6	TRBJ2-3	NA	CASSRGGKPDTQYF	TGTGCCAGCAGCAGGGGCGGGAAGCCAGATACGCAGTATTTT
NA	TRBV3-1	TRBJ1-6	NA	CASSQEGGASTPLHF	TGTGCCAGCAGCCAAGAGGGGGGGGCCTCTACACCCCTCCACTTT
NA	TRBV24-1	TRBJ2-5	NA	CATSFGSGAEETQYF	TGTGCCACCAGTTTCGGGTCAGGCGCAGAGGAGACCCAGTACTTC
few	TRBV6-6	TRBJ2-1	TRBD2	CASSPTSGINEQFF	TGTGCCAGCAGTCCTACTAGCGGGATCAATGAGCAGTTCTTC
NA	TRBV5-5	TRBJ2-1	TRBD2	CASSPPFSGRAFNEQFF	TGTGCCAGCAGCCCTCCGTTCAGCGGGAGGGCCTTCAATGAGCAGTTCTTC